This entry concerns a single T cell receptor (beta chain). The data derive from a study of blood T cell dynamics during melanoma immunotherapy. V lost 2 bases and J lost 10; bases outside the gene matches: 8. Germline-derived CDR1 and CDR2 are MDHEN and SYDVKM. The CDR3 extends over 15 amino acids. DNA loading was fixed at 350 to 450 ng for all bulk PBMC samples. Produced via immunoSEQ multiplex PCR; TCRdb's table is partial and in-frame only. Found here are roughly 10,000 clones, 84% of them singletons; the top ten hold around 15%. The time point denotes: pre-treatment baseline. Blood was drawn before treatment and at week 3 after checkpoint blockade. Disease control meant complete response, partial response or stable disease at 12 weeks. Patients had no prior systemic cancer treatment, immunosuppressants or other active cancers.

The V gene is TRBV28, the J gene TRBJ1-4; 9 nucleotides match TRBD1. This receptor was identified in a human donor with melanoma. The starting material was blood, obtained from a patient treated with checkpoint blockade. The CDR3 region has the DNA TGTGCCAGCAGTTTAGGTGACAGGGGGTCGGGAAAACTGTTTTTT. Encoded protein: CASSLGDRGSGKLFF. Based on the CDR3 plus reference TRBV28 and TRBJ1-4, the full variable domain is DVKVTQSSRYLVKRTGEKVFLECVQDMDHENMFWYRQDPGLGLRLIYFSYDVKMKEKGDIPEGYSVSREKKERFSLILESASTNQTSMYLCASSLGDRGSGKLFFGSGTQLSVL.